These T cell receptor beta chains were read from a single sample in a study of control samples from healthy donors and cancer patients. TCRdb's copy holds only in-frame clones and misses some; the assay was immunoSEQ multiplex PCR. Of around 70,000 clones listed, roughly 89% are singletons. Sequencing was carried out using PBMCs. All receptors come from a woman aged 50 to 60 with colorectal cancer. Each CDR3 is given with its conserved first and last residue.

j_call: TRBJ2-1
v_call: TRBV25-1
cdr3_aa: CASSLTGTGLYNEQFF

j_call: TRBJ1-6
v_call: TRBV5-6
cdr3_aa: CASSLGDYNSPLHF

j_call: TRBJ1-6
v_call: TRBV6-5
cdr3_aa: CASKGLKSPLHF

j_call: TRBJ2-3
v_call: TRBV7-3
cdr3_aa: CASSLTTASTDTQYF

j_call: TRBJ1-5
v_call: TRBV6-2/TRBV6-3
cdr3_aa: CASSLTSVTGTGQNF

j_call: TRBJ1-6
v_call: TRBV5-1
cdr3_aa: CASRGDEDSPLHF

j_call: TRBJ1-1
v_call: TRBV30
cdr3_aa: CAWSVDRTMGLNTEAFF

j_call: TRBJ2-2
v_call: TRBV18
cdr3_aa: CASSPDGGLTGELFF

j_call: TRBJ2-5
v_call: TRBV28
cdr3_aa: CASSQAGLAAQETQYF

j_call: TRBJ1-4
v_call: TRBV6-5
cdr3_aa: CASQPSGVTNEKLFF

j_call: TRBJ1-5
v_call: TRBV19
cdr3_aa: CASSSGQGDQPQHF

j_call: TRBJ2-1
v_call: TRBV10-1
cdr3_aa: CASSGLAGEEQFF

j_call: TRBJ1-2
v_call: TRBV10-3
cdr3_aa: CATWTETNYGYTF